This note documents a single TCR beta chain sequence. Its specificity is unknown. This table comes from immunoSEQ multiplex PCR, and its TCRdb copy is limited to in-frame clones, with some not included. The sample includes some 69,000 clones, over 70% of them seen just once. This entry is derived from a study of vaccination effects on CD4 cells after COVID-19. With the ViraFEST assay, the study expanded antigen-specific CD4+ T cells using viral peptide pools, then sequenced them. Culture proceeded for 10 days, and CD4+ T cells were then isolated. Each person got two doses of an mRNA SARS-CoV-2 vaccine, BNT162b2 or mRNA-1273. The clonotype originates from a human donor who received a COVID-19 vaccine. The sample here was CD4+ T cells from PBMCs cultured with HCoV-229E spike peptides, taken after COVID-19 vaccination.

DNA for the CDR3: TGCGCCAGCAGTGAGTCGGAGGCTGGGGCCAACGTCCTGACTTTC. It specifies CASSESEAGANVLTF. This sequence joins TRBV10-2 and TRBJ2-6; D perhaps matches TRBD2 (5 bases). Trimming stripped 0 bases from V and 2 bases from J, with 5 bases between. This CDR3 is 15 amino acids long. CDR1 is WSHSY and CDR2 is SAAADI in the germline V gene.